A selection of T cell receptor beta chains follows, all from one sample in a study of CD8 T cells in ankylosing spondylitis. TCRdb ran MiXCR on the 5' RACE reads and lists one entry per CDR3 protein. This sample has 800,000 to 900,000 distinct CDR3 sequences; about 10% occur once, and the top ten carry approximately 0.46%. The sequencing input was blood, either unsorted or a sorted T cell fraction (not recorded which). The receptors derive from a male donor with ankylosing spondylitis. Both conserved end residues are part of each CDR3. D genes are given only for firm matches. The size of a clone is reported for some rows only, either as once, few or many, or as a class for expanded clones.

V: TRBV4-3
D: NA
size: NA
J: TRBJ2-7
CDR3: CASSRDMSYEQYF
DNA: TGCGCCAGCAGCCGGGACATGTCCTACGAGCAGTACTTC

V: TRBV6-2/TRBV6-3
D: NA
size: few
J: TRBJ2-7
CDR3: CASSYRRNEQYF
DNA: TGTGCCAGCAGTTATCGAAGGAACGAGCAGTACTTC

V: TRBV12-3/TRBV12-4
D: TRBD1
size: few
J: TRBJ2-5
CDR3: CASSIGLPGQGGETQYF
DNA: TGTGCCAGCAGCATAGGGTTACCGGGACAGGGAGGTGAGACCCAGTACTTC

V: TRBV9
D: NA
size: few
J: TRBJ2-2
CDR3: CASSARSNTGELFF
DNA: TGTGCCAGCAGCGCCCGGAGTAACACCGGGGAGCTGTTTTTT

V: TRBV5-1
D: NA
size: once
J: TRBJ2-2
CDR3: CASSFRPSSNTGELFF
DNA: TGCGCCAGCAGCTTTCGACCGTCTTCGAACACCGGGGAGCTGTTTTTT

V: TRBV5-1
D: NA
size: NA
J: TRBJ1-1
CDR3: CASSLGSPNTLAFF
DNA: TGCGCCAGCAGCCTGGGCAGCCCTAACACCCTAGCTTTCTTT

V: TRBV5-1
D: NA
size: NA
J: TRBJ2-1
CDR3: CASSLAVSKYNEQFF
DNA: TGCGCCAGCAGCTTGGCCGTCTCGAAGTACAATGAGCAGTTCTTC

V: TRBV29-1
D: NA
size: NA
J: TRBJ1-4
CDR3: CSAMTQEGEKLFF
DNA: TGCAGCGCTATGACGCAGGAGGGGGAAAAACTGTTTTTT

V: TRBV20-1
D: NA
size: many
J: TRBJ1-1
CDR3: CSATPSWNTEAFF
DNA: TGCAGTGCTACCCCGAGCTGGAACACTGAAGCTTTCTTT

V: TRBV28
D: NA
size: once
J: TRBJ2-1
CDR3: CASSPPPSWGYNEQFF
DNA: TGTGCCAGCAGTCCCCCTCCTTCTTGGGGCTACAATGAGCAGTTCTTC

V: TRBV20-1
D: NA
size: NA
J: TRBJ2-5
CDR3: CSANGGRGETQYF
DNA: TGCAGTGCTAACGGGGGAAGGGGAGAGACCCAGTACTTC

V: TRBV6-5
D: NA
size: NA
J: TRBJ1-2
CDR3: CASSYSQGGYTF
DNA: TGTGCCAGCAGTTATTCACAGGGAGGCTACACCTTC

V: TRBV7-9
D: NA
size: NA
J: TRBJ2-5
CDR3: CASRPPPGTLQETQYF
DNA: TGTGCCAGCAGACCCCCCCCGGGGACCCTCCAAGAGACCCAGTACTTC

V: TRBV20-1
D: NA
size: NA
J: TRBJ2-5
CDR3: CSALAFQETQYF
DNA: TGCAGTGCTTTGGCTTTCCAAGAGACCCAGTACTTC

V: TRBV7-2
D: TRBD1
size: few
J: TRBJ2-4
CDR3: CASSPGGPAKNIQYF
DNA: TGTGCCAGCAGCCCAGGGGGTCCAGCCAAAAACATTCAGTACTTC

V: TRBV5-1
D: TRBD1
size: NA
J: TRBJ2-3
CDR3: CASSSIGQGADTQYF
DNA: TGCGCCAGCAGCTCAATCGGACAGGGGGCAGATACGCAGTATTTT

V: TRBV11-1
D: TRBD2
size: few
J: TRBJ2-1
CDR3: CASSSPRLAGLASYNEQFF
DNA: TGTGCCAGCAGCTCCCCGCGACTAGCGGGTCTAGCGTCCTACAATGAGCAGTTCTTC

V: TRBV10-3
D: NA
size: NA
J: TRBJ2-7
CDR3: CAISESLLRDTYEQYF
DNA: TGTGCCATCAGTGAGTCGCTCCTCCGGGACACCTACGAGCAGTACTTC

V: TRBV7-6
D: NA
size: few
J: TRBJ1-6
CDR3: CASSLTGIRGSPLHF
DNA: TGTGCCAGCAGCTTAACGGGGATTCGTGGCTCACCCCTCCACTTT

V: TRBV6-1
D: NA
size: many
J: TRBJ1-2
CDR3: CASSLGRSSSGYTF
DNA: TGTGCCAGCAGCCTCGGACGGAGTAGTAGTGGCTACACCTTC

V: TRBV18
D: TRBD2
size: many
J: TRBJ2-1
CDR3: CASSPPSGGLSNEQFF
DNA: TGTGCCAGCTCACCACCTAGCGGGGGCCTGTCCAATGAGCAGTTCTTC

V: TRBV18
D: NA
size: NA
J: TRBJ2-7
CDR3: CASSPRGASSYEQYF
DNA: TGTGCCAGCTCACCACGAGGCGCTAGCTCCTACGAGCAGTACTTC